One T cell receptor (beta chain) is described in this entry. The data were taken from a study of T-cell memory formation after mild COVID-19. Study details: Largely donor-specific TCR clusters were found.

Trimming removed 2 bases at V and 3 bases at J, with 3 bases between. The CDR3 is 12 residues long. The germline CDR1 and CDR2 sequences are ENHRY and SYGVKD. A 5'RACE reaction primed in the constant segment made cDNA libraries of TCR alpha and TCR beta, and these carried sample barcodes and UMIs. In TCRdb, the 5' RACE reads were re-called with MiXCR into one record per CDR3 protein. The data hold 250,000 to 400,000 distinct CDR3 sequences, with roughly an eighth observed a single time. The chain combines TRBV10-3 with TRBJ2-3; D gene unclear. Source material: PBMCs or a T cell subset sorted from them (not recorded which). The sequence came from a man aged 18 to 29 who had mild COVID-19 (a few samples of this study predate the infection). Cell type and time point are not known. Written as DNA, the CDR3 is TGTGCCATCAGTGAGCTGACAGATACGCAGTATTTT. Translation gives CAISELTDTQYF.